Shown below are 5 T cell receptor beta chains from a single sample sequenced in a study of control samples from healthy donors and cancer patients. Sequencing was performed with immunoSEQ multiplex PCR; in TCRdb, only in-frame clones are kept and a portion is missing. The data contain more than 65,000 clones, more than 75% of them seen just once; the ten biggest clones take up approximately 15%. The specimen sequenced was blood. The receptors here all came from a man between 50 and 59 years old in good health.

The chain has TRBV6-1 and TRBJ1-5; a possible D gene is TRBD1 (6 bases). The CDR3 is made up of 16 amino acids. Germline loops: CDR1 MNHNS, CDR2 SASEGT. Deletions cut 0 bases from V and 4 bases from J, with 13 bases between. The CDR3 bases are TGTGCCAGCAGTGAAGCCAGGGGATTTGGTAATCAGCCCCAGCATTTT. This encodes CASSEARGFGNQPQHF.

This chain uses TRBV5-1 with TRBJ2-3; D may match TRBD1 or TRBD2 (5 bases each). Germline CDR1 SGHRS, CDR2 YFSETQ. The ends were cut back, 3 bases at V and 0 bases at J, with 5 bases in the middle. CDR3 size: 13 residues. In DNA, the CDR3 is TGCGCCAGCAGCTGGGGGAGCACAGATACGCAGTATTTT. Amino acids: CASSWGSTDTQYF.

V is TRBV19 and J is TRBJ1-1; no definite D call. Germline CDR1 is LNHDA and CDR2 is SQIVND (reference sequence). V lost 5 bases and J 7 bases, leaving 14 bases between the germline ends. The CDR3 totals 13 residues. CDR3 sequence (DNA): TGTGCCAGTAGTCAGAGGACGGCCAGTGAAGCTTTCTTT. Translation: CASSQRTASEAFF.

The DNA of the CDR3 is TGCGCCAGCAGCCAAGACGGGGAGTGGGGTCAGCCCCAGCATTTT. Translating it yields CASSQDGEWGQPQHF. This sequence joins TRBV4-1 and TRBJ1-5; D not resolved. V was pared by 0 bases and J by 6 bases, with 12 bases between. Germline V gene data show CDR1 as MGHRA and CDR2 as YSYEKL. CDR3 length equals 15 residues.

V gene TRBV19 combines with J gene TRBJ2-1, with TRBD2 matching over 9 bases. V lost 3 bases and J lost 7; bases outside the gene matches: 7. The CDR3 has 15 residues. Per the germline V gene, CDR1 is LNHDA and CDR2 is SQIVND (reference sequence). CDR3 residues: CASSMGLAGLNEQFF. CDR3 coding DNA: TGTGCCAGTAGTATGGGGCTAGCGGGACTGAATGAGCAGTTCTTC.